Listed here are 6 T cell receptor beta chains from one sample, sequenced in a study of a mutant IDH1 vaccine in newly diagnosed glioma. Only in-frame clones appear in the TCRdb table, and some are missing; sequencing was by immunoSEQ multiplex PCR. The data hold roughly 120,000 clones, with around 77% observed a single time. As to time point: week 11, during vaccination. A 20-mer mutant IDH1 peptide at 300 ug was injected subcutaneously with topical imiquimod. What these receptors recognize is not known. Sequencing used PBMCs, obtained from a glioma patient whose treatment included an IDH1 peptide vaccine. The receptors originated from a middle-aged man with glioma.

This chain joins TRBV5-6 and TRBJ2-7, with D perhaps assigned TRBD1 or TRBD2 (5 bases each). Germline values: CDR1 SGHDT, CDR2 YYEEEE. V dropped 4 bases and J dropped 3 bases, with 11 bases sitting between them. The CDR3 loop spans 13 amino acids. In DNA form, the CDR3 reads TGTGCCAGCAGCACCGGGACGGACTACGAGCAGTACTTC. Translation gives CASSTGTDYEQYF.

A word on this clone: At one end, the junction sequence differs from germline, possibly due to a read error. This same CDR3 is encoded by further DNA sequences in the sample. This chain connects TRBV6-5 to TRBJ1-2, with TRBD1 matching over 8 bases. The germline V gene has CDR1 MNHEY and CDR2 SVGAGI. This CDR3 spans 15 amino acids. The CDR3, as DNA: TGTGCCAGCACCCTCGACAGGGGTAGCAACTATGGCTACACCTTT. It encodes CASTLDRGSNYGYTF.

This rearrangement joins TRBV10-1 to TRBJ2-5, with TRBD2 identical over 9 bases. The length of the CDR3 is 14 residues. With 4 bases clipped from V and 5 bases from J, the junction kept 5 bases outside the gene matches. Germline CDR1 reads WNHNN; CDR2 reads SYGVQD (reference sequence). The CDR3 sequence is CASSGLSGGETQYF. The DNA for the CDR3 is TGCGCCAGCAGTGGGTTGAGCGGGGGGGAGACCCAGTACTTC.

The chain is built from TRBV6-5 and TRBJ1-1, with D possibly TRBD1 on 5 matching bases. The V end lost 5 bases, the J end lost 1 base, and 11 bases lay between the germline ends. Germline CDR1 MNHEY, CDR2 SVGAGI. The CDR3 is made up of 14 amino acids. CDR3 residues: CASSPAQGNTEAFF. In DNA, the CDR3 is TGTGCCAGCAGTCCGGCCCAGGGGAACACTGAAGCTTTCTTT.

The count of this clone is one. The chain combines TRBV6-5 with TRBJ1-2; 9 positions agree with TRBD1. In germline, CDR1 is MNHEY, CDR2 SVGAGI. This CDR3 has 14 residues. Trimming cost V 5 bases and J 4 bases; bases outside gene matches: 5. CDR3 sequence: CASSRDRVAYGYTF. CDR3 nucleotide sequence: TGTGCCAGCAGTCGGGACAGGGTAGCCTATGGCTACACCTTC.

This clone was picked up a small number of times. The chain couples TRBV2 to TRBJ1-3; no firm D call. CDR3 length equals 13 residues. Germline CDR1 and CDR2: SNHLY and FYNNEI. V was cut by 9 bases and J by 0 bases, with 9 bases left in between. CDR3 in amino acids: CASVSTSGNTIYF. DNA for the CDR3: TGTGCCAGTGTCAGCACCTCTGGAAACACCATATATTTT.